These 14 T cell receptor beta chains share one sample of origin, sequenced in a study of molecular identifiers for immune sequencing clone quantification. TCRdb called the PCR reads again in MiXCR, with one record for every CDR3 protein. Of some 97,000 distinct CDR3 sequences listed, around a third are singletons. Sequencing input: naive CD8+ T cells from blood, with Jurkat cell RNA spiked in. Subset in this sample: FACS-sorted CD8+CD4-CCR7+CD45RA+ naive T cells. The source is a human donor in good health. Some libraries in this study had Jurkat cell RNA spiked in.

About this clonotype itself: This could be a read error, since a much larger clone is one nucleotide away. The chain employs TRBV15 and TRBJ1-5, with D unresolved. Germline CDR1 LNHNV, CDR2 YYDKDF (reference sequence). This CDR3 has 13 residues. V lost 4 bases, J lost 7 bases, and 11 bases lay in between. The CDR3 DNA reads TGTGCCACCAGCACAGCCAGGTCCCAGCCCCAGCATTTT. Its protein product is CATSTARSQPQHF.

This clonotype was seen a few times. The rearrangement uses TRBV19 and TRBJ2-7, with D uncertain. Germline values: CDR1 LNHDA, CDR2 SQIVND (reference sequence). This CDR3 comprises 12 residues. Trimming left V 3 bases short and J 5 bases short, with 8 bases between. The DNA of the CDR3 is TGTGCCAGTAGTATTGGGAACGACGAGCAGTACTTC. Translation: CASSIGNDEQYF.

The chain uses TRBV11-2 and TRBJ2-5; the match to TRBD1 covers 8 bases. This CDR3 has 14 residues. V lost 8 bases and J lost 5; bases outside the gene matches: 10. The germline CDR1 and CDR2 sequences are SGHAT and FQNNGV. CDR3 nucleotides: TGTGCCAGCTACGTCGACAGGGGAATTGAGACCCAGTACTTC. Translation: CASYVDRGIETQYF.

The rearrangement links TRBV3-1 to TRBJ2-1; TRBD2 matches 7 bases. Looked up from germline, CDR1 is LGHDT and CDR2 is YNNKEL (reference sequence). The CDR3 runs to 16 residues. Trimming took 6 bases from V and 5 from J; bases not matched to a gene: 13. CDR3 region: CASRTSAAGVHNEQFF. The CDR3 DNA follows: TGTGCCAGCAGGACTTCGGCCGCGGGAGTCCACAATGAGCAGTTCTTC.

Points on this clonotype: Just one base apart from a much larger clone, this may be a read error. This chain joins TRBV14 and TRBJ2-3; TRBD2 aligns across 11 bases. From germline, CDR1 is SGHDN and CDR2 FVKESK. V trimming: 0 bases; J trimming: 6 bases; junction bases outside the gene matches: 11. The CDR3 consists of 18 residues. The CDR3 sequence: CASSQDWQLAGDYDTQYF. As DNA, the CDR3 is TGTGCCAGCAGCCAAGATTGGCAACTAGCGGGAGACTATGATACGCAGTATTTT.

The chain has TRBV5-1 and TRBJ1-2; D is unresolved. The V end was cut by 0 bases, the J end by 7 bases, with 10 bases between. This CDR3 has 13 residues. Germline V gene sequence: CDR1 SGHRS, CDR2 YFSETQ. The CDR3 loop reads CASSLEDESGYTF. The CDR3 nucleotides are TGCGCCAGCAGCTTGGAAGACGAATCTGGCTACACCTTC.

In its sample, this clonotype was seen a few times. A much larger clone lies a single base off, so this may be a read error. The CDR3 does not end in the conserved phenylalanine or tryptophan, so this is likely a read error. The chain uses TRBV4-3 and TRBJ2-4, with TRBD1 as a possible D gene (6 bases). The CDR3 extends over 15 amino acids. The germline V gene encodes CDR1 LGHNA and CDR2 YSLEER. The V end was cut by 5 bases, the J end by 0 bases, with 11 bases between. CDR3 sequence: CASSAQGLAKNIQYI. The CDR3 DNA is TGCGCCAGCAGCGCTCAGGGGTTAGCCAAAAACATTCAGTACATC.

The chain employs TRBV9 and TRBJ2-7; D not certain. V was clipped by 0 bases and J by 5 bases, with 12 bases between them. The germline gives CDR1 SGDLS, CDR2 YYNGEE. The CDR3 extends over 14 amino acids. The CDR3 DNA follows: TGTGCCAGCAGCGTAGATGGGATCGGAGACGAGCAGTACTTC. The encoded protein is CASSVDGIGDEQYF.

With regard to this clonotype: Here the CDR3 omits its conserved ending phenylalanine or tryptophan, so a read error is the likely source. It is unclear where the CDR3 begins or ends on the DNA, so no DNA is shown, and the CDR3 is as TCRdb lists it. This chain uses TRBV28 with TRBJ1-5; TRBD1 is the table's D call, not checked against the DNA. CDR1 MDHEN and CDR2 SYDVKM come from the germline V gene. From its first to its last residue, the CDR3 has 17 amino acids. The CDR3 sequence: CASSPLGQYYSNQPLHY.

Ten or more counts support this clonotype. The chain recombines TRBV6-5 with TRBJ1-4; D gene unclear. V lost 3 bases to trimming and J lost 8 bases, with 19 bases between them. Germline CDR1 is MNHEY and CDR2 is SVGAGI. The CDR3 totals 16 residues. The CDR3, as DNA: TGTGCCAGCAGTTATGGGTTGGAGACAAGAAGGGAAAAACTGTTTTTT. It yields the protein CASSYGLETRREKLFF.

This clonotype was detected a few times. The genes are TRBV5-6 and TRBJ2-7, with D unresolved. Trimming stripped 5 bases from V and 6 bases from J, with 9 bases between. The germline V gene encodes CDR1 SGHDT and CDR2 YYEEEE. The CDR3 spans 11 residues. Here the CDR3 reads CASSTRTEQYF. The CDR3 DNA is TGTGCCAGCAGTACCCGGACCGAGCAGTACTTC. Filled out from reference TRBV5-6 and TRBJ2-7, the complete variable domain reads DAGVTQSPTHLIKTRGQQVTLRCSPKSGHDTVSWYQQALGQGPQFIFQYYEEEERQRGNFPDRFSGHQFPNYSSELNVNALLLGDSALYLCASSTRTEQYFGPGTRLTVT.

The CDR3 DNA follows: TGTGCCAGCAGCCAAACCCGAAGGGGAAGCAATCAGCCCCAGCATTTT. Translated: CASSQTRRGSNQPQHF. This sequence joins TRBV4-2 and TRBJ1-5; possible D gene TRBD1, 5 bases. Germline CDR1 is LGHNA and CDR2 is YNFKEQ. With 2 bases removed from V and 1 base from J, the gap between germline ends came to 12 bases. The length of the CDR3 is 16 residues.

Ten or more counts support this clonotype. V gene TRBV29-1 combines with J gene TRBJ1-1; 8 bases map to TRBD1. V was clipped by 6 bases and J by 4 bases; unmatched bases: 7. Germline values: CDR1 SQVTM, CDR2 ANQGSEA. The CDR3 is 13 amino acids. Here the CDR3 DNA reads TGCAGCGTGCAGGACAGGGCTTTCACTGAAGCTTTCTTT. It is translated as CSVQDRAFTEAFF.

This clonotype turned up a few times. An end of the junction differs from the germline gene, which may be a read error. CDR3 protein: CASSPASGQTRDTQNF. CDR3 coding DNA: TGTGCCAGCAGCCCCGCCTCAGGCCAAACTAGAGATACGCAGAATTTT. The rearrangement joins TRBV7-9 to TRBJ2-3, with D possibly matching TRBD2 (5 bases). The germline gives CDR1 SEHNR, CDR2 FQNEAQ (reference sequence). CDR3 length: 16 amino acids.